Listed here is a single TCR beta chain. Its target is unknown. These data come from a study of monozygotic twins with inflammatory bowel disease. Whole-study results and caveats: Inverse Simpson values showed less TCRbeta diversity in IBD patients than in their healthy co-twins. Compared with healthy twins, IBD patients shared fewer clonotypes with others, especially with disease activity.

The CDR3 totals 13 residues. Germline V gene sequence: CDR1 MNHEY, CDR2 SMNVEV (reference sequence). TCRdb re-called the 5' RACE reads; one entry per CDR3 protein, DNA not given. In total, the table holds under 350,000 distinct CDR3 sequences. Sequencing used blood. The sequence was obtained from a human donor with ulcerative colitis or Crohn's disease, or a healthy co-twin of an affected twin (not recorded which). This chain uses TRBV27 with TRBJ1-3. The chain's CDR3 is CASSLQTGNTIYF.